This T cell receptor beta chain is drawn from a study of human T cells and chemical hapten exposure. Study background: From small differences in pooled library volume came most of the variation in per-sample TCR yields.

The library attached unique molecular identifiers to individual cDNA molecules. In the authors' methods: Samples contained a median of approximately 100,000 TCRs, with a range of about 23,224 to 700,000. From the reads, TCRdb called clonotypes with MiXCR, one entry per CDR3 protein. The V and J calls, along with clone size, are taken from TCRdb and not from the paper's own processing. The sample gives around 120,000 distinct CDR3 sequences, over 6.5% of which show up once; approximately 1.4% is in the top ten. Of note for this clonotype: Antigen: not known.

Findings and limits, study-wide: TCRs above 1 in 1000 frequency did not change with DPC sensitization.

V was clipped by 5 bases and J by 2 bases; unmatched bases: 4. Germline V lookup: CDR1 MNHNS, CDR2 SASEGT. The CDR3 is made up of 15 amino acids. Total RNA was extracted from unfractionated whole blood. The sequenced material came from whole blood. The chain recombines TRBV6-1 with TRBJ2-1, with TRBD2 matching over 9 bases. This TCR was recovered from a human donor in good health. Some clones in this sample may be carry-over from other donors' samples. Here the CDR3 reads CASSTIAGAYNEQFF. The CDR3 region has the DNA TGTGCCAGCAGTACCATAGCGGGGGCCTACAATGAGCAGTTCTTC.